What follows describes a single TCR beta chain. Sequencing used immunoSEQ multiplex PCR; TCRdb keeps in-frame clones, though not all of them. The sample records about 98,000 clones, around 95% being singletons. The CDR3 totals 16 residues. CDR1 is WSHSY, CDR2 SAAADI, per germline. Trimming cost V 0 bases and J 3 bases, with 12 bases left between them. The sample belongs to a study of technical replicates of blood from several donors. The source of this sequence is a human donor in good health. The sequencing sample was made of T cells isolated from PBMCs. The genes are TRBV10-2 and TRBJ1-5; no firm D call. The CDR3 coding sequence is TGCGCCAGCAGTGAGTCTTTTGGGCATGTCAATCAGCCCCAGCATTTT. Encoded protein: CASSESFGHVNQPQHF.